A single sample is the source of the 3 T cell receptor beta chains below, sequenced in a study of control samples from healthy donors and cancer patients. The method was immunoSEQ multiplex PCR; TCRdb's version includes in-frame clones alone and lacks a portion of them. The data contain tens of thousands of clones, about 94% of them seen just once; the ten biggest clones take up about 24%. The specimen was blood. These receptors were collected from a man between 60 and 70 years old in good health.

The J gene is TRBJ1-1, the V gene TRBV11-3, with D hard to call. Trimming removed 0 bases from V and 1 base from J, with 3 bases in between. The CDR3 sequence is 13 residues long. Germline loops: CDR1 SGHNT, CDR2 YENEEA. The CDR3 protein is CASSLEPNTEAFF. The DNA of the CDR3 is TGTGCCAGCAGCTTAGAGCCGAACACTGAAGCTTTCTTT. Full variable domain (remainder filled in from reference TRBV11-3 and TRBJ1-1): EAGVVQSPRYKIIEKKQPVAFWCNPISGHNTLYWYLQNLGQGPELLIRYENEEAVDDSQLPKDRFSAERLKGVDSTLKIQPAELGDSAVYLCASSLEPNTEAFFGQGTRLTVV.

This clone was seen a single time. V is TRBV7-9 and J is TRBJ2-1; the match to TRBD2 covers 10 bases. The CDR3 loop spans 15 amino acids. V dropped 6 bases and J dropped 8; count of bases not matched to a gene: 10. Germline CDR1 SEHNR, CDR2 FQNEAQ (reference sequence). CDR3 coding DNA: TGTGCCAGCAGATCTCTAGCGGGAGTATCTCATGAGCAGTTCTTC. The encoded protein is CASRSLAGVSHEQFF.

The CDR3 coding sequence is TGTGCCAGCAGCGTAGAGGCAGGCAGGGCGGCGGGTGAGCAGTTCTTC. It yields the protein CASSVEAGRAAGEQFF. V usage is TRBV9 and J usage is TRBJ2-1; D may be TRBD1 or TRBD2 (5 bases each). The germline V gene has CDR1 SGDLS and CDR2 YYNGEE. The V end was cut by 0 bases, the J end by 9 bases, with 19 bases between. This CDR3 contains 16 residues.